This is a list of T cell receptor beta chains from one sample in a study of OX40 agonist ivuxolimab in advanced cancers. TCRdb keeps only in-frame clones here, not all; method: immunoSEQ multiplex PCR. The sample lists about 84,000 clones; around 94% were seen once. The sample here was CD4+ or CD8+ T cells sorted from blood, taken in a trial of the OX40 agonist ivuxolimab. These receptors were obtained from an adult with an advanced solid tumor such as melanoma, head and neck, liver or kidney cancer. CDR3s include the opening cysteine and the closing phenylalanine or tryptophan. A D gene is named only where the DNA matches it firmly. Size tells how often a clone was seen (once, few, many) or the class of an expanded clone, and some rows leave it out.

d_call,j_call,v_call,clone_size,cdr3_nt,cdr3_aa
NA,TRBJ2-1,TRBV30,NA,TGTGCCTGGAGTTCACTTCACTACAATGAGCAGTTCTTC,CAWSSLHYNEQFF
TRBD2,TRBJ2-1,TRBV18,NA,TGTGCCAGCTCACCCTTCGACCTCGGGACTAGCGGGAGGGCCTTTTACAATGAGCAGTTCTTC,CASSPFDLGTSGRAFYNEQFF
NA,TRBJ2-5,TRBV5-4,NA,TGTGCCAGCCGTGGATGGGGTGGCCAAGAGACCCAGTACTTC,CASRGWGGQETQYF
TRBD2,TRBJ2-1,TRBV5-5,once,TGTGCCAGCAGCCAGACTAGCGGGAGGGGTACAGAGCAGTTCTTC,CASSQTSGRGTEQFF
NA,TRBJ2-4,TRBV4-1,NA,TGCGCCAGCAGCCAACGCACAGGGCTAGCCAAAAACATTCAGTACTTC,CASSQRTGLAKNIQYF
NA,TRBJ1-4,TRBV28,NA,TGTGCCAGCAGTCCGCTAGGGGCTAATGAAAAACTGTTTTTT,CASSPLGANEKLFF
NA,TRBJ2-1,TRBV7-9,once,TGTGCCAGCATCCAAGGTCAGGATGCACTCAATGAGCAGTTCTTC,CASIQGQDALNEQFF
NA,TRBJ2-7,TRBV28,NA,TGTGCCAGCGAAACTAATTTGGGCTACGAGCAGTACTTC,CASETNLGYEQYF
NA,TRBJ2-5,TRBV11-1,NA,TGTGCCAGCAGCCCCCCTAACAGGGTGGAGACCCAGTACTTC,CASSPPNRVETQYF
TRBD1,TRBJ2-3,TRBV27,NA,TGTGCCAGCAGGACCAGGGGGACAGATACGCAGTATTTT,CASRTRGTDTQYF
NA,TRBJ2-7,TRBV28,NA,TGTGCCAGCAGTTTTTTTGGACACTACGAGCAGTACTTC,CASSFFGHYEQYF
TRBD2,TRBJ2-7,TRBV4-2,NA,TGTGCCAGCAGACTAGCACTGGAGGGAGGGCCCTACGAGCAGTACTTC,CASRLALEGGPYEQYF
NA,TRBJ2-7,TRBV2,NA,TGTGCCAGCAGCTTTGGAGGGCCCCGGTACTTC,CASSFGGPRYF
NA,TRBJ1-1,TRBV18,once,TGTGCCAGCTCAACCGATACAGGGCGCGCTGAAGCTTTCTTT,CASSTDTGRAEAFF
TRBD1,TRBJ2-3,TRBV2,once,TGTGCCAGCAGGGACAGGGGTGCAGATACGCAGTATTTT,CASRDRGADTQYF
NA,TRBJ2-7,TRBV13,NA,TGTGCCAGCAGCTCTCAAGGAGGCTCCTACGAGCAGTACTTC,CASSSQGGSYEQYF
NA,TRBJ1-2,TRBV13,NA,TGTGCCAGCAGCCCGATCGGGGGGCACTATGGCTACACCTTC,CASSPIGGHYGYTF
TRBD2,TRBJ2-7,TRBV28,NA,TGTGCCAGCAGTTCCGAACGACTAGCGGGAACCTACGAGCAGTACTTC,CASSSERLAGTYEQYF
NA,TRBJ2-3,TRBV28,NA,TGTGCCAGCAGCGACCTCTCGGGTACGCAGTATTTT,CASSDLSGTQYF
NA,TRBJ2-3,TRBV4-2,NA,TGTGCCAGCAGCCAAGATGGAAGGACAGATACGCAGTATTTT,CASSQDGRTDTQYF
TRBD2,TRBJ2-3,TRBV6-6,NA,TGTGCCAGCAGTCCGCTAGCGGGAGGCACAGATACGCAGTATTTT,CASSPLAGGTDTQYF
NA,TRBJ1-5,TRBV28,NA,TGTGCCACCTGCAGGGACACCGATAGCAATCAGCCCCAGCATTTT,CATCRDTDSNQPQHF
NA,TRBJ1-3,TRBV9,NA,TGTGCCAGCAGCGCCCAAGTTAGCTCTGGAAACACCATATATTTT,CASSAQVSSGNTIYF
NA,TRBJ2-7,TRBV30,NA,TGTGCCTGGGCTACAACGCTAAGGGGCCCCATCTACGAGCAGTACTTC,CAWATTLRGPIYEQYF
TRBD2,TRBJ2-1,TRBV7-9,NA,TGTGCCAGCAGTCCGACTAGCGACTACAATGAGCAGTTCTTC,CASSPTSDYNEQFF
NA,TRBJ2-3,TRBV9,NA,TGTGCCAGCAGCCCTCCAGGGGGGAGTGTTACATGGGATACGCAGTATTTT,CASSPPGGSVTWDTQYF
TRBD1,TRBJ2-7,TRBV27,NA,TGTGCCAGCAGCCGGACAGGCAACTCCTACGAGCAGTACTTC,CASSRTGNSYEQYF
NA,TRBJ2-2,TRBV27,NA,TGTGCCAGCAGCCTCGGATCGGTCGGTGGTAGCACCGGGGAGCTGTTTTTT,CASSLGSVGGSTGELFF
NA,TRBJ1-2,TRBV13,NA,TGTGCCAGCAGCACGGACAGCTATGGCTACACCTTC,CASSTDSYGYTF
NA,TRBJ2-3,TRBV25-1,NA,TGTGCCAGCAGTGAAGATGGGGGTTATGCCACAGATACGCAGTATTTT,CASSEDGGYATDTQYF
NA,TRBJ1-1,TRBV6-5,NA,TGTGCCATCACCGGGACAAGTTTTGAAGCTTTCTTT,CAITGTSFEAFF
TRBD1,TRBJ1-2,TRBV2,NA,TGTGCCAGCAGTGGAGGGGACAGCTATAACTATGGCTACACCTTC,CASSGGDSYNYGYTF
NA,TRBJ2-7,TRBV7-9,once,TGTGCCAGCAGCTTAGGACTAGTCTACGAGCAGTACTTC,CASSLGLVYEQYF
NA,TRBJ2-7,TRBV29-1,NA,TGCAGCGTTGAACCCTCGGACAGCTACGAGCAGTACTTC,CSVEPSDSYEQYF
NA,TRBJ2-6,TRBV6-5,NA,TGTGCCAGCCAACCAGCATACTCTGGGGCCAACGTCCTGACTTTC,CASQPAYSGANVLTF
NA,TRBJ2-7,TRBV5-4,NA,TGTGCCAGCAGCGATTGGTCGGGAGAGCAGTACTTC,CASSDWSGEQYF
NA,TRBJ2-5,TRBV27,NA,TGTGCCAGCAGTTTATATGGAGGGCAAGAGACCCAGTACTTC,CASSLYGGQETQYF
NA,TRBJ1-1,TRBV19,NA,TGTGCCAGTAGTATAGTCGGGGACCTGGGCACTGAAGCTTTCTTT,CASSIVGDLGTEAFF